The 14 T cell receptor beta chains presented below share a single source sample, sequenced in a study of T cell clonality in common variable immunodeficiency. Clones were sequenced by immunoSEQ multiplex PCR, and TCRdb holds only the in-frame ones, with some missing. There are about 43,000 clones in the sample, none observed a single time. The sequenced sample was peripheral blood mononuclear cells. The source of these receptors is a person aged 18 to 70 in good health.

Within the sample, this clone is medium-sized. The read falls 3 residues short of the CDR3 end, and the missing part is taken from the germline J gene. The chain uses TRBV20-1 and TRBJ2-3; 7 bases align to TRBD1. This CDR3 has 15 residues. The V gene end was trimmed by 2 bases and the J gene end by 3 bases; junction bases not matched to a gene: 8. Per the germline V gene, CDR1 is DFQATT and CDR2 is SNEGSKA (reference sequence). The CDR3: CSARSDTGATDTQYF. Partial CDR3 DNA: TGCAGTGCTAGAAGTGATACAGGGGCGACAGATACG.

Ten or more counts support this clone. The read falls 3 residues short of the CDR3 end, and the missing part is taken from the germline J gene. The chain recombines TRBV30 with TRBJ1-4; TRBD1 agrees at 7 bases. CDR1 and CDR2 (germline): GTSNPN, SVGIG (reference sequence). The J segment lost 5 bases and the V segment lost 2 bases, leaving 5 bases of the junction unmatched. This CDR3 contains 14 residues. CDR3 DNA (partial): TGTGCCTGGAGTACAGGGGCCGTCAATGAAAAA. Protein: CAWSTGAVNEK. In full, the CDR3 is CAWSTGAVNEKLFF.

This clone showed up many times. Read coverage stops 3 residues before the CDR3 terminus; the germline J gene supplies the remainder. The gene calls are TRBV24-1 and TRBJ2-3; D is uncertain. V shed 6 bases and J shed 0 bases, with 12 bases lying between them. The CDR3 consists of 15 residues. Germline CDR1 and CDR2: KGHDR and SFDVKD. The CDR3 DNA, read in part, is TGTGCCACCAGTCTAGGAGCTTCTAGCACAGATACG. The encoded protein is CATSLGASSTDT. The whole CDR3 protein reads CATSLGASSTDTQYF.

This clone was observed many times. Read coverage stops 3 residues before the CDR3 terminus; the germline J gene supplies the remainder. J is TRBJ2-3 and V is TRBV27, with 7 bases aligning to TRBD2. This CDR3 contains 13 residues. Losses at the gene ends were 3 bases for V and 6 bases for J; bases not matched to a gene: 3. Per the germline V gene, CDR1 is MNHEY and CDR2 is SMNVEV (reference sequence). The CDR3 DNA, read in part, is TGTGCCAGCAGTTTTGCGGGAGAGGATACG. Amino acids: CASSFAGEDT. The full-length CDR3 reads as CASSFAGEDTQYF.

Ten or more counts support this clone. The CDR3 extends 3 residues past the end of the read, so its final part is completed from the germline J gene. The V gene is TRBV20-1, the J gene TRBJ2-4; 8 nucleotides agree with TRBD1. V lost 2 bases, J lost 0 bases, and 6 bases stayed unmatched. Germline V gene lookup returns CDR1 DFQATT and CDR2 SNEGSKA (reference sequence). The length of the CDR3 is 16 residues. The part of the CDR3 DNA that was read is TGCAGTGCTAGATCACAGGGGGGTGGAGCCAAAAACATT. Protein product: CSARSQGGGAKNI. The CDR3 reads in full as CSARSQGGGAKNIQYF.

This clone was detected ten times or more. The observed sequence ends 3 residues before the CDR3 terminus, with the missing tail filled in from the germline J gene. The chain combines TRBV2 with TRBJ2-5, with D uncertain. Trimming pared 4 bases from V and 5 bases from J, leaving 5 bases between. The V gene's germline CDR1 is SNHLY and CDR2 FYNNEI. The CDR3 runs to 11 residues. The sequenced CDR3 bases are TGTGCCAGCAGTGTATCGGAGACC. Its translation: CASSVSET. From start to end, the CDR3 is CASSVSETQYF.

This clone was observed many times. The read ends 3 residues before the CDR3 terminus; that terminus is restored from the germline J gene. The chain recombines TRBV5-4 with TRBJ2-3; 14 positions agree with TRBD2. Trimming cost V 7 bases and J 3 bases; bases outside gene matches: 4. Germline CDR1 SGHNT, CDR2 YYREEE (reference sequence). The CDR3 sequence is 15 residues long. The sequenced part of the CDR3 DNA is TGTGCCAGCTACGGACTAGCGGGAGGAACAGATACG. Its protein is CASYGLAGGTDT. The full CDR3 is CASYGLAGGTDTQYF.

This clone was observed at least ten times. The CDR3 extends 3 residues past the end of the read, so its final part is completed from the germline J gene. This chain uses TRBV9 with TRBJ2-1; 11 bases align to TRBD2. The J segment lost 9 bases and the V segment lost 3 bases, leaving 11 bases of the junction unmatched. The CDR3 covers 16 residues. CDR1 and CDR2 (germline): SGDLS, YYNGEE. The CDR3 loop reads CASSALTSGSGGEQFF. Partial CDR3 DNA: TGTGCCAGCAGCGCCCTTACTAGCGGGAGCGGCGGTGAG.

This clone has a count of ten or more. Coverage ceases 3 residues before the CDR3 finishes, and the germline J gene fills in the end. V gene TRBV2 combines with J gene TRBJ1-2, with D perhaps TRBD1 (5 bases). This CDR3 is 13 amino acids long. The germline V and J ends were trimmed by 4 bases and 2 bases, with 8 bases remaining between them. CDR1 is SNHLY, CDR2 FYNNEI, per germline. The chain's CDR3 is CASSGGANYGYTF. CDR3 DNA (partial): TGTGCCAGCAGTGGGGGCGCGAACTATGGC.

This clone was counted at least ten times. The read terminates 3 residues before the CDR3 end, so the remaining end is supplied by the germline J gene. The rearrangement joins TRBV19 to TRBJ2-7, with 7 nucleotides matching TRBD1. J lost 0 bases, V lost 6 bases, and 2 bases had no gene match. This CDR3 comprises 13 residues. Per germline, CDR1 LNHDA and CDR2 SQIVND (reference sequence). Partial CDR3 DNA: TGTGCCAGTAGCAGGGGGAGCTCCTACGAG. It encodes CASSRGSSYE. The entire CDR3 reads CASSRGSSYEQYF.

This clone was detected ten times or more. The sequenced fragment ends 3 residues before the CDR3 boundary, so the rest is inferred from the germline J gene. The V call is TRBV7-7, the J call TRBJ2-1; D ambiguous. The CDR3 has 13 amino acids. V was clipped by 5 bases and J by 6 bases, with 11 bases between them. Germline lookup yields CDR1 SSHAT and CDR2 FNYEAQ (reference sequence). The sequenced part of the CDR3 DNA is TGTGCCAGCAGCCCCGGGTCGGGCAATGAG. Translated: CASSPGSGNE. The CDR3 in its entirety is CASSPGSGNEQFF.

This clone was detected ten times or more. Partial CDR3 DNA: TGCGCCAGCAGCCAAGATGGAGGGGGAAGTGGC. This translates into CASSQDGGGSG. The whole CDR3 protein is CASSQDGGGSGYTF. The chain joins TRBV4-1 to TRBJ1-2; TRBD1 is a possible D gene (6 bases). The read falls 3 residues short of the CDR3 end, and the missing part is taken from the germline J gene. There are 14 residues in the CDR3. V was cut by 0 bases and J by 7 bases, with 12 bases left in between. Germline V CDR1 and CDR2: MGHRA, YSYEKL.

This clone was found many times. Read sequence stops 3 residues before the CDR3 end, and the germline J gene provides the missing end. This sequence joins TRBV20-1 and TRBJ2-5; 16 nucleotides align to TRBD2. This CDR3 region has 18 residues. Trimming at V came to 6 bases and at J to 5 bases, leaving 15 bases not matched to a gene. Germline loops: CDR1 DFQATT, CDR2 SNEGSKA (reference sequence). CDR3 DNA, as far as it was read: TGCAGTGCATGTCGGCCCGGGACTAGCGGGAGGGCCTGTGAGACC. Translation: CSACRPGTSGRACET. The full CDR3 is CSACRPGTSGRACETQYF.

This clone was counted many times. The read ends 3 residues shy of where the CDR3 ends; the end is completed using the germline J gene. The chain uses TRBV20-1 and TRBJ2-1; 8 bases map to TRBD1. Germline V CDR1 and CDR2: DFQATT, SNEGSKA (reference sequence). V lost 4 bases and J lost 8; bases outside the gene matches: 10. The CDR3 has 14 amino acids. The CDR3 spells CSAITGTGRDEQFF. The CDR3 DNA, read in part, is TGCAGTGCTATAACCGGGACAGGTAGGGATGAG.